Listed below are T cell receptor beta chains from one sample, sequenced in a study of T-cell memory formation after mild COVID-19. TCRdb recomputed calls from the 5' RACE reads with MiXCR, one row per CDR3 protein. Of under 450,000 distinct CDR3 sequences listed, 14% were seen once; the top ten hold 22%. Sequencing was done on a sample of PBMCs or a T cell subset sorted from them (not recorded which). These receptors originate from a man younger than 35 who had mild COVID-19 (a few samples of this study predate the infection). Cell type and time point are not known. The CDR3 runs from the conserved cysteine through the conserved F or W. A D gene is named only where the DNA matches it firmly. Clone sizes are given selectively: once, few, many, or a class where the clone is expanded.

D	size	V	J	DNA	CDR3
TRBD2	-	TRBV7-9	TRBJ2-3	TGTGCCAGCAGCAATCCTTTGGTGGGGGGGACCACAGATACGCAGTATTTT	CASSNPLVGGTTDTQYF
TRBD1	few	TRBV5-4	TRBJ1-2	TGTGCCAGCATGGGGGGACAGGAGAACTATGGCTACACCTTC	CASMGGQENYGYTF
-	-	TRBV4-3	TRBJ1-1	TGCGCCAGCAGCCAAGATTTCGGGGCGCCTGAAGCTTTCTTT	CASSQDFGAPEAFF
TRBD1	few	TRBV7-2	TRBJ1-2	TGTGCCAGCAGTCCCCGACAGGGCCCAATCCATGGCTACACCTTC	CASSPRQGPIHGYTF
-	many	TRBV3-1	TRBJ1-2	TGTGCCAGCAGCACCCGGATCCGGTCGTACTATGGCTACACCTTC	CASSTRIRSYYGYTF
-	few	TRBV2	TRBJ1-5	TGTGCCAGCAGTGGCCGGCTGGCCCAAGGGCCCCAGCATTTT	CASSGRLAQGPQHF
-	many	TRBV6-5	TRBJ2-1	TGTGCCAGCAGCACTAGCTCCTACAATGAGCAGTTCTTC	CASSTSSYNEQFF
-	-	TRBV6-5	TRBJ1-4	TGTGCCAGCAGTTACACAACCGGGACTGAAAATGAAAAACTGTTTTTT	CASSYTTGTENEKLFF
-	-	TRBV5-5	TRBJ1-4	TGTGCCAGCAACCCGGGCGGGGCTAATGAAAAACTGTTTTTT	CASNPGGANEKLFF
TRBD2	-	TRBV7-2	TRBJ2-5	TGTGCCAGCAGGTTCCAGGGAGGGGAGACCCAGTACTTC	CASRFQGGETQYF
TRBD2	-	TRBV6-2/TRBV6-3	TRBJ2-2	TGTGCCAGCAGCCGCGCTCGTGGTGGAGCGGGGGACCTAAACACCGGGGAGCTGTTTTTT	CASSRARGGAGDLNTGELFF
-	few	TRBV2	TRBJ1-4	TGTGCCAGCACAAGAGTATTTGAAAAACTGTTTTTT	CASTRVFEKLFF
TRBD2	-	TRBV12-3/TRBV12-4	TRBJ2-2	TGTGCCAGCAGTTCCACATCTAGCGGGGGTGACACCGGGGAGCTGTTTTTT	CASSSTSSGGDTGELFF
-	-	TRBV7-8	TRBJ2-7	TGTGCCAGCAGCCCCATGAGGGTACCGTACGAGCAGTACTTC	CASSPMRVPYEQYF
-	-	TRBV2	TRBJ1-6	TGTGCCAGCAGGCAGGGAAAGAATTCACCCCTCCACTTT	CASRQGKNSPLHF
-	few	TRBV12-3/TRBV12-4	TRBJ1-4	TGTGCCAGCAGTCCCCCAGGAACAACTAATGAAAAACTGTTTTTT	CASSPPGTTNEKLFF
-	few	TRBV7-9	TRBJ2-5	TGTGCCAGCAGCTTAGTTCTCGAGTTTCAAGAGACCCAGTACTTC	CASSLVLEFQETQYF
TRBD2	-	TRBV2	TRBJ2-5	TGTGCCAGCAGCGTTACACTAGCGGGGAACCAAGAGACCCAGTACTTC	CASSVTLAGNQETQYF
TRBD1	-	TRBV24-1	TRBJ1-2	TGTGCCACCAGTGATTTGCAGGGGGGTGGCTACACCTTC	CATSDLQGGGYTF
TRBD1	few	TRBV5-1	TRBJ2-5	TGCGCCAGCAGCTTCTCTGGGACAGGATTAGAGACCCAGTACTTC	CASSFSGTGLETQYF
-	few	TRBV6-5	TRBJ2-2	TGTGCCAGCAAGGGGAGCAGGGAGCTGTTTTTT	CASKGSRELFF
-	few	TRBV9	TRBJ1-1	TGTGCCAGCAGCTTCCGACCTGACACTGAAGCTTTCTTT	CASSFRPDTEAFF
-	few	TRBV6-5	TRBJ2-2	TGTGCCAGCAGTAAAGAAACCGGGGAGCTGTTTTTT	CASSKETGELFF
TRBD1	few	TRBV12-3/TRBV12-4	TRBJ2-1	TGTGCCAGCATTCAGGGACAGGGGTTATTGGATGAGCAGTTCTTC	CASIQGQGLLDEQFF
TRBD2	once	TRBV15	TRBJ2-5	TGTGCCACCAGCGGCGGACTAGCGGGACCCAAAGAGACCCAGTACTTC	CATSGGLAGPKETQYF
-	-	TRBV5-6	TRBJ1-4	TGTGCCAGCAGCTGGGGCAGGGAGCCTAATGAAAAACTGTTTTTT	CASSWGREPNEKLFF
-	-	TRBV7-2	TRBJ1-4	TGTGCCAGCAGCCTTGAGACAGGCAAACTGTTTTTT	CASSLETGKLFF
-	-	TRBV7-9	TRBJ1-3	TGTGCCACTAGGGCGAACACCATATATTTT	CATRANTIYF
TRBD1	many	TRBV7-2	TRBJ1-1	TGTGCCAGCAGCCCCCAACAGGGGTCTACTGAAGCTTTCTTT	CASSPQQGSTEAFF
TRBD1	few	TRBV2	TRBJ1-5	TGTGCCAGTCAAGGACAGGAACGCAATCAGCCCCAGCATTTT	CASQGQERNQPQHF
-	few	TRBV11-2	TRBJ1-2	TGTGCCAGCAGCTTTGGGCCAGTCGATGGCTACACCTTC	CASSFGPVDGYTF
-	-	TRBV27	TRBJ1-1	TGTGCCAGTAAAGCCAGACTGAACACTGAAGCTTTCTTT	CASKARLNTEAFF
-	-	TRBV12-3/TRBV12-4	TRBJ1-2	TGTGCCAGCAGTTTTCAGGGCTCCCGATCATATGGCTACACCTTC	CASSFQGSRSYGYTF
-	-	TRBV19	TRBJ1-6	TGTGCCAGTAGTATACGGGAGGGGCCCCTCCACTTT	CASSIREGPLHF
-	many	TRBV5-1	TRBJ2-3	TGCGCCAGCAGCCCGGCTAGCGTCGGATCTAGCACAGATACGCAGTATTTT	CASSPASVGSSTDTQYF
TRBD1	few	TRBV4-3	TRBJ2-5	TGCGCCAGCAGCCAAGAAAGTGTCGACAGGGCTCCCTTAGGGGCCCAGTACTTC	CASSQESVDRAPLGAQYF
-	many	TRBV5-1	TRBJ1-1	TGCGCCAGCAGCTCGGGGGGGAGGAACACTGAAGCTTTCTTT	CASSSGGRNTEAFF
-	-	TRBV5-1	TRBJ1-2	TGCGCCAGCAGCTTGGACTCCCGCTCCTATGGCTACACCTTC	CASSLDSRSYGYTF
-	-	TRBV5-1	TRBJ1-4	TGCGCCAGCAGCTACGGGACCACCGGTAGTGAAAAACTGTTTTTT	CASSYGTTGSEKLFF
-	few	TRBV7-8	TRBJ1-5	TGTGCCAGCAGCTTAAGTCCGGGAAGGGCAGGCAATCAGCCCCAGCATTTT	CASSLSPGRAGNQPQHF
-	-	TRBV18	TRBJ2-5	TGTGCCAGCTCACCCCCGATGTCGCAAGAGACCCAGTACTTC	CASSPPMSQETQYF
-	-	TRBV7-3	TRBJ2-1	TGTGCCAGCAGTTACGGAATTTCCTACAATGAGCAGTTCTTC	CASSYGISYNEQFF
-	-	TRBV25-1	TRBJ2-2	TGTGCCAGCAGTGATCCGGGACGGGCGAACACCGGGGAGCTGTTTTTT	CASSDPGRANTGELFF
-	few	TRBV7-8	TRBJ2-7	TGTGCCAGCAGCCTACGCTCGCCAGGGTGGAGGTCCTACGAGCAGTACTTC	CASSLRSPGWRSYEQYF
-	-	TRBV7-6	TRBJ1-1	TGTGCCAGCAGCTACGGGAACCTGAACACTGAAGCTTTCTTT	CASSYGNLNTEAFF
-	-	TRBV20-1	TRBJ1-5	TGCAGTGCTAGATCAGGGATGGACAATCAGCCCCAGCATTTT	CSARSGMDNQPQHF
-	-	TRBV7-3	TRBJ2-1	TGTGCCAGCAGCTTAACGAGCGTCAATGAGCAGTTCTTC	CASSLTSVNEQFF
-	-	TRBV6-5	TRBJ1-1	TGTGCCAGCAGTTCCAGGGGACTGAACACTGAAGCTTTCTTT	CASSSRGLNTEAFF
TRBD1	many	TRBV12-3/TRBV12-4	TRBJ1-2	TGTGCCAGCAGTTTTTTGGACAGGGTCGTCTATGGCTACACCTTC	CASSFLDRVVYGYTF
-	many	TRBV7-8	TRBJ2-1	TGTGCCAGCAGCTCCATGAACAGCAATGAGCAGTTCTTC	CASSSMNSNEQFF
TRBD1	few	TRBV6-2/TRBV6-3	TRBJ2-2	TGTGCCAGCAGTGACCGGGACAGGGGGTACACCGGGGAGCTGTTTTTT	CASSDRDRGYTGELFF
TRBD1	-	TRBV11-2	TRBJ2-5	TGTGCCAGCAGCTCCGCCGACAGGGACCAAGAGACCCAGTACTTC	CASSSADRDQETQYF
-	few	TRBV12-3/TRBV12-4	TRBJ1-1	TGTGCCAGCACCCTATGGGGGGGAAGGACTGAAGCTTTCTTT	CASTLWGGRTEAFF
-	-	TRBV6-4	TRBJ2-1	TGTGCCAGCTCCGAAGGACCCGTCTCCTACAATGAGCAGTTCTTC	CASSEGPVSYNEQFF
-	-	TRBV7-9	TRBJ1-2	TGTGCCAGCAGCTCTGGGTCGGGCAGGGTTGAAAACTATGGCTACACCTTC	CASSSGSGRVENYGYTF
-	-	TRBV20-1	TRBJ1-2	TGCAGTGTCGTGCAGGGGAGCGGTAACTATGGCTACACCTTC	CSVVQGSGNYGYTF
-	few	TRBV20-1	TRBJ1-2	TGCAGTGCTAGGGATGGACAGTCAAACTATGGCTACACCTTC	CSARDGQSNYGYTF
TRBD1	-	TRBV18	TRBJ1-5	TGTGCCAGCTCACCAAGGTCAGGGGGCGCGGAGGGGTGGCCCCAGCATTTT	CASSPRSGGAEGWPQHF